This T cell receptor (beta chain) was found in a study of technical replicates of blood from a few donors. V gave up 2 bases and J gave up 5 bases; unmatched junction bases: 5. There are 14 residues in the CDR3. Germline V gene data show CDR1 as SGHTA and CDR2 as FQGTGA. The data were produced by immunoSEQ multiplex PCR, yet TCRdb's version contains in-frame clones alone and is incomplete. The sample lists about 59,000 clones; approximately 84% were seen once. This receptor was obtained from a human donor in good health. Some clones in this sample may be carry-over from other donors' samples. The sequencing sample was made of PBMCs. This chain connects TRBV7-3 to TRBJ2-5; 7 bases match TRBD1. CDR3 nucleotide sequence: TGTGCCAGCAGCTTATCAGGGGGAGTCGAGACCCAGTACTTC. Translating gives CASSLSGGVETQYF. The full variable domain, its missing parts supplied by reference TRBV7-3 and TRBJ2-5, is GAGVSQTPSNKVTEKGKYVELRCDPISGHTALYWYRQSLGQGPEFLIYFQGTGAADDSGLPNDRFFAVRPEGSVSTLKIQRTERGDSAVYLCASSLSGGVETQYFGPGTRLLVL.